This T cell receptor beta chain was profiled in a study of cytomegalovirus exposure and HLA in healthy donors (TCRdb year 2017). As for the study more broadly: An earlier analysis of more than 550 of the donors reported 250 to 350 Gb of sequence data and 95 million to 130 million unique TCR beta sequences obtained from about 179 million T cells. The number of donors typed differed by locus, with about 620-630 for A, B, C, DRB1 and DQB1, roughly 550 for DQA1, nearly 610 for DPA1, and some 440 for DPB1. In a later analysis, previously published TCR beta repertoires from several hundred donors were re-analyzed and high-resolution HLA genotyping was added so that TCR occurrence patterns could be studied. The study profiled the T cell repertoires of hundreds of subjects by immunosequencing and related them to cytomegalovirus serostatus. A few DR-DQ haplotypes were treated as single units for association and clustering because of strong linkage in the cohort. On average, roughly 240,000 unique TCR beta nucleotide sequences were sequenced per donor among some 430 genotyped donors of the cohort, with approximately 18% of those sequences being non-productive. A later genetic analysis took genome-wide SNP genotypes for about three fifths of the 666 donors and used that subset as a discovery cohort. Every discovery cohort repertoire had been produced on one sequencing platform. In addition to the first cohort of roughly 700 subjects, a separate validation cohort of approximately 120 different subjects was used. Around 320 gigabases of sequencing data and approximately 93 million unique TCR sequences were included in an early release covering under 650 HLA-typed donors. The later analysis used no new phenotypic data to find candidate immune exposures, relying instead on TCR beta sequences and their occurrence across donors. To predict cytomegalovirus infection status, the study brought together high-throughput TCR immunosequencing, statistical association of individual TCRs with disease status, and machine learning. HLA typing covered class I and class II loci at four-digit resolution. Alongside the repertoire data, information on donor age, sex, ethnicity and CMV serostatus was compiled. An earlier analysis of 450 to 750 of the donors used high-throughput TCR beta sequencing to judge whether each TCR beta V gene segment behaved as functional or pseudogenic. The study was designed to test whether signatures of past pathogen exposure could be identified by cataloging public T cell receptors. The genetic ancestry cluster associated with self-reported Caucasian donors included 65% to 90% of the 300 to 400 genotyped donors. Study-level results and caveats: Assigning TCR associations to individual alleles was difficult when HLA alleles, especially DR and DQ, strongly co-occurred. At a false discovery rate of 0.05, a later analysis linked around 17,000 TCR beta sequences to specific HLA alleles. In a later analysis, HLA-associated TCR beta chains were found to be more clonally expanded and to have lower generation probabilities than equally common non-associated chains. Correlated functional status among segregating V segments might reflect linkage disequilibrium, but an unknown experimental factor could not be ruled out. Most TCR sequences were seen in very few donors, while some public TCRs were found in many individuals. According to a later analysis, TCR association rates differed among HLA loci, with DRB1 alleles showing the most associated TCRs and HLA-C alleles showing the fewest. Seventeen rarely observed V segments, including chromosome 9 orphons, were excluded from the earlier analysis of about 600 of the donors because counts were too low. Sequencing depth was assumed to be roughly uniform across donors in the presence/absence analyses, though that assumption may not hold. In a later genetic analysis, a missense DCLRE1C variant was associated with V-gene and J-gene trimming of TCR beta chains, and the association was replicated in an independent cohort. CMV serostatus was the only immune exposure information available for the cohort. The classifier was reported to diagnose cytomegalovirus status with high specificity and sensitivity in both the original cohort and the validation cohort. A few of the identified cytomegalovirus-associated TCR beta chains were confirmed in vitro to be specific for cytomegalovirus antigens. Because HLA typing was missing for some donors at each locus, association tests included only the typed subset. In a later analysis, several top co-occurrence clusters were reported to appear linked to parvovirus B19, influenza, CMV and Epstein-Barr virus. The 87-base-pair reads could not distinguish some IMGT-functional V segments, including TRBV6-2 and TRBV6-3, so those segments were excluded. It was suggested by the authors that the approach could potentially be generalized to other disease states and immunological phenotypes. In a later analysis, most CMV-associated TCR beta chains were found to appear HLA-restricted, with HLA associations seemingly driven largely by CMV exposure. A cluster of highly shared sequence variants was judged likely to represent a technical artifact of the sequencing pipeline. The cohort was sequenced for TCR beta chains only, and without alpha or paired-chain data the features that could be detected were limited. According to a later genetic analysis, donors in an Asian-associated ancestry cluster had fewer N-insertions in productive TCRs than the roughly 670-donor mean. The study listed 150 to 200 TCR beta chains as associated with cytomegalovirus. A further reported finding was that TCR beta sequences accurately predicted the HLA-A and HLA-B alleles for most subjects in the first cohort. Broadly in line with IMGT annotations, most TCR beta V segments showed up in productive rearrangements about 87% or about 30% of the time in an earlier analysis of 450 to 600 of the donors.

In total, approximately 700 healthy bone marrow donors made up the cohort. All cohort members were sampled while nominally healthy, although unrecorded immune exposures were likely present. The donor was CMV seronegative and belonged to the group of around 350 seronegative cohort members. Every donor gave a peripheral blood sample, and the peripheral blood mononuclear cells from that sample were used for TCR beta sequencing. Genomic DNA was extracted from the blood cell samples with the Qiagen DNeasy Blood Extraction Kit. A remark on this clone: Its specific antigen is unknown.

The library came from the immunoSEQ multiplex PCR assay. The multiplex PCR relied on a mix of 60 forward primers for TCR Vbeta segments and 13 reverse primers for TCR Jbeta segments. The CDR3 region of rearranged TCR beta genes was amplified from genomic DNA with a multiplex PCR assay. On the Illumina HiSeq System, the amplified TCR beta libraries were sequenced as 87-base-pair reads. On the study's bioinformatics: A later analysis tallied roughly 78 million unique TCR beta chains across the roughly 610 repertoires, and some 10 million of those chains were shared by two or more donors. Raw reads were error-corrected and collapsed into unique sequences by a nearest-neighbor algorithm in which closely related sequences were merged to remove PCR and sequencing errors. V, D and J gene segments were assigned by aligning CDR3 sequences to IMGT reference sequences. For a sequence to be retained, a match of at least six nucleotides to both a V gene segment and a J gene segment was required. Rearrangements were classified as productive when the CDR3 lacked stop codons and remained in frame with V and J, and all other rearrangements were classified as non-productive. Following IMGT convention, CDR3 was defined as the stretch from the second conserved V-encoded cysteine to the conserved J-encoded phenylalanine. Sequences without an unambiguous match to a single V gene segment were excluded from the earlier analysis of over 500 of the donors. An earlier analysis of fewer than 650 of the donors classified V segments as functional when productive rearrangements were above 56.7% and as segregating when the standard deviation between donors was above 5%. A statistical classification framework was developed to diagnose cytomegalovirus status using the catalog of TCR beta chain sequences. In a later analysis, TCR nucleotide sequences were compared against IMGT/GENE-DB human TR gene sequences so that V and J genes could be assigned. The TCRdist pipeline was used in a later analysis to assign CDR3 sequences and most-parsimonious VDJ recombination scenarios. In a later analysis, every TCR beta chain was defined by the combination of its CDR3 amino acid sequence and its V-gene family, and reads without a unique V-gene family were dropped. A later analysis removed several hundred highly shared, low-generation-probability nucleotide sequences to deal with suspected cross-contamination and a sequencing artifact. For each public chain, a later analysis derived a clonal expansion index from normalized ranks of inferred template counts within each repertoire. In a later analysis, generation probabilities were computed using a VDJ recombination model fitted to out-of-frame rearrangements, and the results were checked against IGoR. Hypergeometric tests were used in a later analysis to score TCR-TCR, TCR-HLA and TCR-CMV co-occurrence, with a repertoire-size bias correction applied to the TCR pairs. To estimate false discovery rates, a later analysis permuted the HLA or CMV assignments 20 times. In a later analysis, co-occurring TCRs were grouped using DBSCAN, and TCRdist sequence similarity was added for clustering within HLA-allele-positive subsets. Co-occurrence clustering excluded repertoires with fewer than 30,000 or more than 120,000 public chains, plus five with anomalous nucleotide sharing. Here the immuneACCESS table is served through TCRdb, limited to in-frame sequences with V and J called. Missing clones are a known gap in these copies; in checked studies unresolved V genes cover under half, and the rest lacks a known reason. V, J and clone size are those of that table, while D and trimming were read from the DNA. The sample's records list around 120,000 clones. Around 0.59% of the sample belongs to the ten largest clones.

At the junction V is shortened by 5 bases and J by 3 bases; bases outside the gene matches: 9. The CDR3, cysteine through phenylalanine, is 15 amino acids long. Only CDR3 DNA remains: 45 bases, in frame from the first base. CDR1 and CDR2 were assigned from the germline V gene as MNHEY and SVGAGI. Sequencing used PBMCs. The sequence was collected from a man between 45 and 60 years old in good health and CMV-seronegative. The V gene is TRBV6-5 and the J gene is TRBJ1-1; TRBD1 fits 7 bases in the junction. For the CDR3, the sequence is CASSRGRGWDTEAFF. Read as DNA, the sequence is TGTGCCAGCAGTAGGGGCAGGGGGTGGGACACTGAAGCTTTCTTT.